Sequencing of this TCR beta chain was carried out in a study of OX40 agonist ivuxolimab in advanced cancers. Study-level information: Ivuxolimab, which patients received intravenously every 2 weeks, was dosed at 0.01 to 10 mg/kg. Each dose-escalation patient presented with hepatocellular carcinoma, melanoma, renal cell or head and neck cancer.

Profiling relied on immunoSEQ multiplex PCR, and the TCRdb table lists in-frame clones only, not all of them. The sample lists 35,000 to 45,000 clones, around 87% occurring once. CDR1 is SNHLY and CDR2 is FYNNEI in the germline V gene. This CDR3 spans 15 amino acids. V was shortened by 8 bases and J by 1 base, with 18 bases between the two germline ends. Comment on this clone: Its target is not known.

The study's findings and limits: Expanded clones were, on average, more numerous among CD8+ T cells than CD4+.

This chain links TRBV2 with TRBJ2-7; the D gene could be TRBD1 or TRBD2 (5 bases each). The source is an adult with an advanced solid tumor such as melanoma, head and neck, liver or kidney cancer. The starting material was CD4+ or CD8+ T cells sorted from blood, obtained in a trial of the OX40 agonist ivuxolimab. CDR3 amino acids: CASVPSGTPSYEQYF. CDR3 coding DNA: TGTGCCAGCGTTCCCTCCGGGACCCCTTCCTACGAGCAGTACTTC.